This T cell receptor beta chain was recorded in a study of shared clonotypes between healthy human individuals. Across the whole study: The study drew on a couple of women and a few men aged 18 to 49 as donors. Study-wide points: Deeper or shallower sequencing was expected to change how clonotypes are shared among donors.

As for this clone: Its target is unknown.

TCRdb's table, derived via immunoSEQ multiplex PCR, lists solely in-frame clones and lacks some. The table lists 1 million to 1.2 million clones, 70% to 80% of them singletons. All of the donors resided in Nashville, Tennessee, and each was a Caucasian adult. CD4+ cells underwent separation, giving CD45RA+ naive and CD45RA-negative memory subsets. The receptor comes from a man aged 18 to 35 in good health. Some clones in this sample may be carry-over from other donors' samples. Sequences were obtained from memory CD4+ T cells from PBMCs. Indicated subset: CD45RA-negative fraction.

The CDR3 nucleotides read TGTGCCAGCAGCGAAGCGCGAGGGGAGGGAAAGGCTAGGACCTACGAGCAGTACTTC. Translated: CASSEARGEGKARTYEQYF. V is TRBV9 and J is TRBJ2-7; 7 bases line up with TRBD2. Germline V gene sequence: CDR1 SGDLS, CDR2 YYNGEE. The V gene end was trimmed by 3 bases and the J gene end by 2 bases; junction bases not matched to a gene: 20. This CDR3 spans 19 amino acids.